This TCR beta chain was recovered during a study of blood T cells in healthy people across ages. Study observations and caveats: PBMC samples, being unsorted, prevented any conclusive comparison of naive and antigen-experienced cells.

With regard to this clonotype: What it binds is not known.

A second PCR of about 7 to 12 cycles used a sample-barcoded 5' primer and a J-beta primer mix. Tagging of each cDNA molecule was performed by a template-switch adaptor with 12 random nucleotides. TCRdb reprocessed the 5' RACE reads with MiXCR, giving one entry per CDR3 protein. The sample carries about 1.4 million distinct CDR3 sequences, roughly 59% recorded once. The length of the CDR3 is 16 residues. Germline lookup yields CDR1 SGHAT and CDR2 FQNNGV. Trimming took 3 bases from V and 4 from J; bases not matched to a gene: 8. Material for sequencing was blood. The sequence derives from a man between 18 and 29 years old in good health. The chain recombines TRBV11-2 with TRBJ1-2; 10 bases are shared with TRBD1. The CDR3 DNA reads TGTGCCAGCAGCTTCGGGACAGGGGTACGGAGCTATGGCTACACCTTC. Amino acids: CASSFGTGVRSYGYTF.